These T cell receptor beta chains were read from a single sample in a study of T cells in localized non-small cell lung cancer. Sequenced by immunoSEQ multiplex PCR; TCRdb stores in-frame clones only, minus some. The sample records about 72,000 clones, about 83% being singletons. The starting material was peripheral blood, obtained before any cancer treatment. These receptors were taken from a female donor over 55 with stage I lung adenocarcinoma. Each CDR3 is given with its conserved first and last residue. The order of the fields is V gene, clone size, D gene, J gene, CDR3 protein, CDR3 DNA. D genes are given only for firm matches. Clone size is stated in some rows and not others, as once, few, many or a class when expanded.

>TRBV6-1|-|TRBD2|TRBJ2-6
CASSAIAGVSGANVLTF
TGTGCCAGCAGTGCAATAGCGGGAGTCTCTGGGGCCAACGTCCTGACTTTC
>TRBV5-1|-|-|TRBJ2-3
CASSLGTVADTQYF
TGCGCCAGCAGCTTGGGGACAGTCGCAGATACGCAGTATTTT
>TRBV6-5|-|-|TRBJ1-5
CASSWGGAGNQPQHF
TGTGCCAGCAGTTGGGGGGGTGCGGGCAATCAGCCCCAGCATTTT
>TRBV7-8|-|-|TRBJ1-1
CASSLGTANTEAFF
TGTGCCAGCAGCTTAGGGACAGCGAACACTGAAGCTTTCTTT
>TRBV6-5|once|TRBD2|TRBJ2-1
CASSLAGLAKNEQFF
TGTGCCAGCAGCCTAGCGGGACTAGCGAAGAATGAGCAGTTCTTC
>TRBV5-4|-|TRBD1|TRBJ2-7
CASSAPGTGYEQYF
TGTGCCAGCAGCGCGCCCGGGACAGGATACGAGCAGTACTTC
>TRBV5-1|-|TRBD1|TRBJ2-3
CASSLIRQGSTDTQYF
TGCGCCAGCAGCCTCATAAGACAGGGGAGCACAGATACGCAGTATTTT
>TRBV7-2|-|-|TRBJ1-2
CASSLGGASYGYTF
TGTGCCAGCAGCTTAGGTGGGGCAAGCTATGGCTACACCTTC
>TRBV25-1|-|-|TRBJ2-7
CASSEHDYEQYF
TGTGCCAGCAGTGAACATGACTACGAGCAGTACTTC
>TRBV29-1|-|-|TRBJ2-2
CSVEDGGRGTGELFF
TGCAGCGTTGAAGACGGGGGGCGGGGAACCGGGGAGCTGTTTTTT
>TRBV6-1|-|-|TRBJ2-3
CASSLQGNPDTQYF
TGTGCCAGCAGTCTACAGGGAAACCCAGATACGCAGTATTTT
>TRBV30|-|-|TRBJ2-4
CAWSLGQGNQNIQYF
TGTGCCTGGAGTTTAGGTCAGGGTAACCAAAACATTCAGTACTTC
>TRBV19|-|TRBD2|TRBJ2-1
CASTFKGISAGNEQFF
TGTGCCAGTACCTTTAAAGGAATATCAGCGGGGAATGAGCAGTTCTTC
>TRBV5-1|once|TRBD1|TRBJ1-1
CASSPGTGSYTEAFF
TGCGCCAGCAGCCCCGGGACAGGCTCGTACACTGAAGCTTTCTTT